The present T cell receptor (beta chain) was sequenced within a study of beta chain features in type 1 diabetes. Points from the study as a whole: Across patients, naive, central memory and Treg TCRB repertoires exhibited apparently greater similarity than was observed across healthy donors. Cells carrying high TCR expression could end up over-represented when cDNA is sequenced. Patients with Type 1 diabetes showed moderately but significantly shorter TCRB CDR3s in all four CD4+ subsets. Fewer insertions but more deletions were seen at VDJ junctions in type 1 diabetes patients.

Reverse transcription of all isolated RNA meant that expressed TCRB transcripts were sequenced. Sequencing used immunoSEQ multiplex PCR; TCRdb keeps in-frame clones, though not all of them. The profile shows tens of thousands of clones, roughly 39% of them singletons. The trim removed 3 bases at V and 1 base at J, leaving 4 bases unmatched. The CDR3 is 16 amino acids. Germline CDR1 is LNHDA and CDR2 is SQIVND (reference sequence). This clone was seen once. What it binds is not known. This receptor was obtained from a man under 40 with type 1 diabetes. The chain carries TRBV19 and TRBJ2-5; 11 bases match TRBD2. Sequenced sample: Tregs from blood. The CDR3 region is CASSISLAGGQETQYF. The CDR3 DNA is TGTGCCAGTAGTATCTCCCTAGCGGGAGGCCAAGAGACCCAGTACTTC.